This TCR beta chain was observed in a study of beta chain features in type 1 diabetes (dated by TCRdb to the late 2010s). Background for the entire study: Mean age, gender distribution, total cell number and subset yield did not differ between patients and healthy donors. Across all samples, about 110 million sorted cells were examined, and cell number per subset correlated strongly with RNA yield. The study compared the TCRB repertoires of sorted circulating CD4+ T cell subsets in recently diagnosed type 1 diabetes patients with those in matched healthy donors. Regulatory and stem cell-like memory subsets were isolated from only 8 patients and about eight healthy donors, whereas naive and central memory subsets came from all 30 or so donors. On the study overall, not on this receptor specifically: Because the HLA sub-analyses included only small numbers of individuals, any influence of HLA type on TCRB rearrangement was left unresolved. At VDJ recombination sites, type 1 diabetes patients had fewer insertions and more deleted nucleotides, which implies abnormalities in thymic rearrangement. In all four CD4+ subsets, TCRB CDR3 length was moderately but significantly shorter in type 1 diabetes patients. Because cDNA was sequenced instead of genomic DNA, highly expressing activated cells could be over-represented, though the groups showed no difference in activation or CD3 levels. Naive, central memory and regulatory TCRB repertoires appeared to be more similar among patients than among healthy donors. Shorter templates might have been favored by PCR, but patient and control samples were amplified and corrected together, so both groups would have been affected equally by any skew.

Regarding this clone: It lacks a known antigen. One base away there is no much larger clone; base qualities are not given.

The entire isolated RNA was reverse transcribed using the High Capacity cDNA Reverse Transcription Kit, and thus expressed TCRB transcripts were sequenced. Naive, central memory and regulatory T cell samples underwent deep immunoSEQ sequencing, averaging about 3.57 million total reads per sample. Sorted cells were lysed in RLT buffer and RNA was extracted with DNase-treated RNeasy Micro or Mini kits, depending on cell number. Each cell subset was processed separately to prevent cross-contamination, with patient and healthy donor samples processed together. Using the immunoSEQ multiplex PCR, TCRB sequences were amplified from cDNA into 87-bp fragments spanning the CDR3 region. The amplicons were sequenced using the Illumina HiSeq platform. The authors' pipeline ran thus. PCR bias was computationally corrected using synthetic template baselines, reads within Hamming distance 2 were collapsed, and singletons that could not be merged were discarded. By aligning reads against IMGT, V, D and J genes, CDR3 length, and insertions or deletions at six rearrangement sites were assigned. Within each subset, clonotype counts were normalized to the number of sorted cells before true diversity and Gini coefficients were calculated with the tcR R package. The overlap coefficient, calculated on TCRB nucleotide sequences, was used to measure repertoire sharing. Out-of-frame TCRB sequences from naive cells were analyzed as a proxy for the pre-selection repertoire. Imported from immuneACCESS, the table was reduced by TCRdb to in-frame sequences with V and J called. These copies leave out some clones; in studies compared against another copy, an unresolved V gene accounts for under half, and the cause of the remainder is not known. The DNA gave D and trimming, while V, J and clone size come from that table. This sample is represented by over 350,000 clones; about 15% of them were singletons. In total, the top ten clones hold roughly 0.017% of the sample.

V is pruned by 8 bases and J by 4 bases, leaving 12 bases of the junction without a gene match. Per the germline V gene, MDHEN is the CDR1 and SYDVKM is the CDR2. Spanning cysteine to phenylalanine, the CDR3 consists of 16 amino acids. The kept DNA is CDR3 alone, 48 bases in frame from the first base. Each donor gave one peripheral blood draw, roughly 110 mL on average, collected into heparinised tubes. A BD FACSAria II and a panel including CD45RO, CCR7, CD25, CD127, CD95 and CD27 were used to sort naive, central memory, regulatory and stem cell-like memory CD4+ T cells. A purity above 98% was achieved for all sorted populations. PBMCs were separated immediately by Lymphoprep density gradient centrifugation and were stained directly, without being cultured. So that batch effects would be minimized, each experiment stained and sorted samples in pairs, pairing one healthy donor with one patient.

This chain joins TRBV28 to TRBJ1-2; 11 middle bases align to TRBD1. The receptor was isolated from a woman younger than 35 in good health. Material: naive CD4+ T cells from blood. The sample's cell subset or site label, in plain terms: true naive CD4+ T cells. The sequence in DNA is TGTGCCAGCCTTCCGGGACAGGGGGTTTTAGGCTATGGCTACACCTTC. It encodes CASLPGQGVLGYGYTF.